This T cell receptor beta chain is drawn from a study of cytomegalovirus exposure and HLA in healthy donors. Whole-study context: Inside one of the first data releases sat about 85 million unique TCRs taken from HLA-typed donors. General study points: An analysis was carried out at a later point. It showed that HLA-associated TCR beta chains were more clonally expanded than equally common non-associated chains. A later analysis reportedly found fewer N-insertions in an Asian-associated ancestry cluster than the approximately 660-donor mean.

The PCR used 60 Vbeta and 13 Jbeta primers. The table came from immunoSEQ multiplex PCR; TCRdb's copy has only in-frame clones and leaves some out. The sample lists roughly 200,000 clones; roughly 13% were seen once. Concerning this clone: Its antigen is unidentified.

Sequenced input: PBMCs. This clonotype originated in a man aged 45-65 years in good health and CMV-seropositive.

CDR3 in amino acids: CASSSRLAGGLLHEQFF. The CDR3 region has the DNA TGTGCCAGCAGCTCCCGGCTAGCGGGGGGGCTTTTGCATGAGCAGTTCTTC. The J gene is TRBJ2-1, the V gene TRBV7-2; 12 nucleotides match TRBD2. This CDR3 comprises 17 residues. The junction had 12 bases not matched to a gene; V was cut back by 4 bases and J by 8 bases. The germline V gene encodes CDR1 SGHTA and CDR2 FQGNSA.